These T cell receptor beta chains were read from a single sample in a study of CD8+ T cells in alopecia areata. Data came from immunoSEQ multiplex PCR; TCRdb stores just in-frame clones and leaves some out. The sample records around 270,000 clones, 55% to 75% being singletons. The sample in question was CD4+ T cells sorted from blood, obtained at week 24, from a patient treated with tofacitinib. These receptors all stem from a human donor with alopecia areata. Both conserved end residues are part of each CDR3. The order of the fields is CDR3 length, V gene, J gene, D gene, CDR3 protein, CDR3 DNA. The D gene is left open where the match is weak.

cdr3_length: 12
v_call: TRBV7-9
j_call: TRBJ1-6
d_call: -
cdr3_aa: CASSLGDSPLHF
cdr3_nt: TGTGCCAGCAGCTTAGGGGATTCACCCCTCCACTTT

cdr3_length: 15
v_call: TRBV18
j_call: TRBJ2-3
d_call: -
cdr3_aa: CASSPQESSTDTQYF
cdr3_nt: TGTGCCAGCTCACCACAGGAATCTAGCACAGATACGCAGTATTTT

cdr3_length: 13
v_call: TRBV30
j_call: TRBJ1-1
d_call: TRBD1
cdr3_aa: CAWRDRGPTEAFF
cdr3_nt: TGTGCCTGGAGAGACAGGGGGCCCACTGAAGCTTTCTTT

cdr3_length: 16
v_call: TRBV5-6
j_call: TRBJ2-5
d_call: -
cdr3_aa: CASSFSTTGFQETQYF
cdr3_nt: TGTGCCAGCAGCTTCTCCACCACAGGTTTCCAAGAGACCCAGTACTTC

cdr3_length: 14
v_call: TRBV4-3
j_call: TRBJ1-6
d_call: -
cdr3_aa: CASSQLGGSSPLHF
cdr3_nt: TGCGCCAGCAGCCAGCTCGGAGGGAGTTCACCCCTCCACTTT

cdr3_length: 13
v_call: TRBV5-6
j_call: TRBJ2-7
d_call: -
cdr3_aa: CASSFADGYEQYF
cdr3_nt: TGTGCCAGCAGCTTCGCGGACGGCTACGAGCAGTACTTC

cdr3_length: 15
v_call: TRBV30
j_call: TRBJ2-5
d_call: -
cdr3_aa: CAGIHQGRGLETQYF
cdr3_nt: TGTGCCGGGATACATCAGGGACGAGGGTTAGAGACCCAGTACTTC

cdr3_length: 15
v_call: TRBV7-3
j_call: TRBJ2-1
d_call: -
cdr3_aa: CASSLEAAGYNEQFF
cdr3_nt: TGTGCCAGCAGCTTAGAGGCGGCGGGGTACAATGAGCAGTTCTTC

cdr3_length: 14
v_call: TRBV5-6
j_call: TRBJ2-7
d_call: -
cdr3_aa: CASSLSGISYEQYF
cdr3_nt: TGTGCCAGCAGCTTGTCCGGGATCTCCTACGAGCAGTACTTC

cdr3_length: 12
v_call: TRBV29-1
j_call: TRBJ2-3
d_call: -
cdr3_aa: CSGISSTDTQYF
cdr3_nt: TGCAGCGGAATATCTAGCACAGATACGCAGTATTTT

cdr3_length: 15
v_call: TRBV30
j_call: TRBJ1-1
d_call: -
cdr3_aa: CAWSLKSWEGTEAFF
cdr3_nt: TGTGCCTGGAGTCTCAAGTCGTGGGAAGGCACTGAAGCTTTCTTT

cdr3_length: 14
v_call: TRBV2
j_call: TRBJ2-3
d_call: -
cdr3_aa: CASSEALGGDTQYF
cdr3_nt: TGTGCCAGCAGTGAAGCTTTAGGGGGGGATACGCAGTATTTT

cdr3_length: 17
v_call: TRBV15
j_call: TRBJ2-7
d_call: TRBD1
cdr3_aa: CATSRAGTGRKTYEQYF
cdr3_nt: TGTGCCACCAGCAGAGCCGGGACAGGGAGAAAAACCTACGAGCAGTACTTC

cdr3_length: 18
v_call: TRBV30
j_call: TRBJ2-1
d_call: -
cdr3_aa: CAWSPYSVGRLQYNEQFF
cdr3_nt: TGTGCCTGGAGCCCTTACTCGGTTGGGCGTCTCCAATACAATGAGCAGTTCTTC

cdr3_length: 14
v_call: TRBV28
j_call: TRBJ2-7
d_call: -
cdr3_aa: CASSSAPSTVEQYF
cdr3_nt: TGTGCCAGCAGTAGTGCCCCTAGCACAGTCGAGCAGTACTTC

cdr3_length: 13
v_call: TRBV29-1
j_call: TRBJ2-3
d_call: TRBD2
cdr3_aa: CSALAGGADTQYF
cdr3_nt: TGCAGCGCCCTAGCGGGGGGGGCAGATACGCAGTATTTT

cdr3_length: 13
v_call: TRBV30
j_call: TRBJ2-1
d_call: TRBD1
cdr3_aa: CAWSRTLGTGEFF
cdr3_nt: TGTGCCTGGAGTCGTACACTTGGGACAGGGGAGTTCTTC

cdr3_length: 14
v_call: TRBV9
j_call: TRBJ2-3
d_call: -
cdr3_aa: CASSVHSNTDTQYF
cdr3_nt: TGTGCCAGCAGCGTACACTCGAACACAGATACGCAGTATTTT

cdr3_length: 15
v_call: TRBV4-2
j_call: TRBJ2-2
d_call: -
cdr3_aa: CASSQDGVRTGELFF
cdr3_nt: TGTGCCAGCAGCCAAGATGGAGTCAGGACCGGGGAGCTGTTTTTT

cdr3_length: 16
v_call: TRBV18
j_call: TRBJ2-5
d_call: TRBD1
cdr3_aa: CASSPVMTGGQETQYF
cdr3_nt: TGTGCCAGCTCACCCGTTATGACAGGGGGCCAGGAGACCCAGTACTTC